This TCR beta chain emerged from a study of cytomegalovirus exposure and HLA in healthy donors. Study results and caveats: More clonal expansion characterized HLA-associated TCR beta chains than equally common others in a later analysis. A later analysis by the authors found several of the most significant clusters apparently linked to common viral pathogens. A later analysis associated some 16,000 TCR beta sequences with HLA alleles at a 0.05 false discovery rate.

Germline V lookup: CDR1 MNHEY, CDR2 SMNVEV (reference sequence). The CDR3 spans 13 residues. The ends lost 11 bases at V and 7 bases at J; junction bases unmatched: 6. PCR used 60 Vbeta primers and 13 Jbeta primers. Sequenced by immunoSEQ multiplex PCR; TCRdb stores in-frame clones only, minus some. The sample lists under 100,000 clones, over 75% occurring once. Comments on this clone: Antigen: not known.

The chain is built from TRBV27 and TRBJ1-6, with 9 bases fitting TRBD1. The sample was PBMCs. The receptor was isolated from a man in his fifties in good health and CMV-seronegative. Written as DNA, the CDR3 is TGTGCCGTACAGGGGGCGCGAAATTCACCCCTCCACTTT. Amino acid sequence: CAVQGARNSPLHF.